These 4 T cell receptor beta chains were sequenced from one sample in a study of blood T cells in healthy people across ages. Then a second PCR, running about 6 to 11 cycles, was carried out with a sample-barcoded 5' primer and a J-beta primer mix. TCRdb re-analysed the 5' RACE reads in MiXCR, keeping a single row per CDR3 protein. Found here are 630,000 or so distinct CDR3 sequences, less than 35% of them singletons; the top ten hold more than 15%. The sequenced sample consisted of blood. The receptors originated from a woman of 80 years or more in good health.

The sample holds many counts of this clonotype. This sequence joins TRBV3-1 and TRBJ2-1, with 11 bases matching TRBD2. Trimming removed 1 base from V and 4 bases from J; junction bases left unmatched: 6. Per germline, CDR1 LGHDT and CDR2 YNNKEL (reference sequence). This CDR3 spans 17 amino acids. CDR3 amino acids: CASSQGSLAGGYNEQFF. CDR3 DNA sequence: TGTGCCAGCAGCCAAGGGTCGCTAGCGGGGGGTTACAATGAGCAGTTCTTC.

The table lists this clonotype with many counts. The rearrangement joins TRBV12-3 or TRBV12-4 to TRBJ2-5, with D maybe TRBD1 (6 bases). V lost 5 bases to trimming and J lost 5 bases, with 18 bases between them. The CDR3 extends over 15 amino acids. CDR3 bases: TGTGCCAGCAGTCTAACCAACAGGGTTGGGGAGACCCAGTACTTC. Translating gives CASSLTNRVGETQYF.

At least ten counts were recorded for this clonotype. The V call is TRBV6-2 or TRBV6-3, the J call TRBJ2-3; TRBD1 matches 11 bases. The CDR3 has 14 amino acids. V dropped 8 bases and J dropped 6; count of bases not matched to a gene: 7. Germline lookup yields CDR1 MNHEY and CDR2 SVGEGT. The CDR3 DNA reads as TGTGCCAGCCCCCGGGACAGGGGGATTGATACGCAGTATTTT. Translated: CASPRDRGIDTQYF.

V usage is TRBV5-1 and J usage is TRBJ2-7; D may match TRBD1 or TRBD2 (6 bases each). Trimming shortened V by 1 base and J by 5 bases, and 16 bases separated the two germline ends. CDR1 and CDR2 (germline): SGHRS, YFSETQ. The length of the CDR3 is 15 residues. The DNA of the CDR3 is TGCGCCAGCAGCTTGAATGTAGGGGGGACCCACGAGCAGTACTTC. Its translation: CASSLNVGGTHEQYF.